These 2 T cell receptor beta chains were all obtained from the same sample, sequenced in a study of blood T cell repertoires in COVID-19. Data came from immunoSEQ multiplex PCR; TCRdb stores just in-frame clones and leaves some out. The sample has about 97,000 clones, about 85% seen once; the top ten hold less than 2%. The source material was peripheral blood. These receptors were taken from a woman in her seventies with active or convalescent COVID-19.

This clone was counted only a few times. The chain joins TRBV18 to TRBJ2-1; 13 bases are shared with TRBD2. The CDR3 runs 15 residues. CDR1 KGHSH and CDR2 LQKENI come from the germline V gene. After removal of 2 bases from V and 5 bases from J, the junction contained 0 bases not matched to a gene. Here the CDR3 DNA reads TGTGCCAGCTCACCAGGGACTAGCGGGGACAATGAGCAGTTCTTC. The encoded protein is CASSPGTSGDNEQFF.

This chain links TRBV6-5 with TRBJ1-6, with 7 bases matching TRBD1. Trimming removed 6 bases from V and 12 bases from J; junction bases left unmatched: 11. This CDR3 has 14 amino acids. CDR1 is MNHEY, CDR2 SVGAGI, per germline. The CDR3: CASRRDSGVEPLHF. Here the CDR3 DNA reads TGTGCCAGCAGAAGGGACAGTGGCGTTGAACCCCTCCACTTT.